This T cell receptor beta chain was recovered during a study of identical twins. Notes on this clonotype: Its antigen is not known.

A universal primer site was incorporated via template switching, and the cDNA contained unique molecular identifiers. TCRdb redid the calling of the 5' RACE reads with MiXCR, one entry per CDR3 protein. Found here are approximately 700,000 distinct CDR3 sequences, about 20% of them singletons; the top ten hold roughly 14%. Germline assignment: CDR1 DFQATT and CDR2 SNEGSKA (reference sequence). The V end lost 6 bases, the J end lost 5 bases, and 13 bases lay between the germline ends. This CDR3 has 12 amino acids. Study-wide findings and caveats: Twins shared beta out-of-frame sequences in excess, but this excess was weaker.

These data were also filed under a second study, of T cells expressing NK-cell markers. As that study records: One of eight sequenced donors was HCMV-seronegative; the other seven were seropositive.

The TCR sequence derives from a woman under 30 in good health. V usage is TRBV20-1 and J usage is TRBJ2-5; tentatively, D is TRBD1 (6 bases). Sequencing was performed on PBMCs. CDR3 sequence reads: CSAAQGLETQYF. The DNA of the CDR3 is TGCAGTGCCGCTCAGGGGTTGGAGACCCAGTACTTC.